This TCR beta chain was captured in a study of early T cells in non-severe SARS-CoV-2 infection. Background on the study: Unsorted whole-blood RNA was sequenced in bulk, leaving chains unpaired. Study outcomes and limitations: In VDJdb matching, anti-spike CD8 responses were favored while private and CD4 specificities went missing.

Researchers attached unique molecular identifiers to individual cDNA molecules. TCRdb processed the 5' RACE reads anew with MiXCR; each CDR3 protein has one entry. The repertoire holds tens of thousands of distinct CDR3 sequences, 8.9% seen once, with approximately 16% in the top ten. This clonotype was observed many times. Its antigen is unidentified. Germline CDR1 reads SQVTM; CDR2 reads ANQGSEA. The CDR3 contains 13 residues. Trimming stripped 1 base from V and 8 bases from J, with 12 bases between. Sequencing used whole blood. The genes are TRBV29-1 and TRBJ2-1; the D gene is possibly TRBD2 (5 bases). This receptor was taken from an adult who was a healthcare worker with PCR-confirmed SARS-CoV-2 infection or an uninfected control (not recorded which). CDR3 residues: CSVEVRGPHEQFF. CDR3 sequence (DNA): TGCAGCGTTGAAGTCCGCGGGCCCCATGAGCAGTTCTTC.